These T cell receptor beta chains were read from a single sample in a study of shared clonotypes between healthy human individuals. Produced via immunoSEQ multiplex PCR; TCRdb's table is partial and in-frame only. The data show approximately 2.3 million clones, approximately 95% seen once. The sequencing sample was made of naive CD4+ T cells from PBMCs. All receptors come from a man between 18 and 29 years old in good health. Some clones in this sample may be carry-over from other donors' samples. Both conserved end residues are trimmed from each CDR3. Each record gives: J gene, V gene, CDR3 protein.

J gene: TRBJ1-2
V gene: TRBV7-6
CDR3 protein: ASSPRDRQHGSGYT

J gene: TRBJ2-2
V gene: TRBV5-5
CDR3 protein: ASSFVSSGSVTGELF

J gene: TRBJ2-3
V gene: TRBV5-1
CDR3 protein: ASSVGSTGTSDTQY

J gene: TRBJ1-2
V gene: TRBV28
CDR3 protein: ASSNRDGIGYT

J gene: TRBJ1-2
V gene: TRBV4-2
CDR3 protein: ASSQEGNTNYGYT

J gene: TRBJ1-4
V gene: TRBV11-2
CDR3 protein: ASSLNRGLGEKLF

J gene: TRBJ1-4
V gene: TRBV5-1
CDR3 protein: ASSPDLHANEKLF

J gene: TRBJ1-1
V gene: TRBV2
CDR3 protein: ASGQAINTEAF

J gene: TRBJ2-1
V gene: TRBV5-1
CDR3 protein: ASRVTVSSYNEQF

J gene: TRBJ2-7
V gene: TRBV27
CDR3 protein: ASKDRVHEQY

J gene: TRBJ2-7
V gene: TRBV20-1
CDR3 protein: SARDRPSFY

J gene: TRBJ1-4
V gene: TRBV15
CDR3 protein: ATAGQLANEKLF

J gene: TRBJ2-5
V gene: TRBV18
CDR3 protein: ASSHDFQETQY

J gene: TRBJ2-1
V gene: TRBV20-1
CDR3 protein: RALAGGEQF

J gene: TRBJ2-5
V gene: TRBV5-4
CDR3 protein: ASSSSLSETQY

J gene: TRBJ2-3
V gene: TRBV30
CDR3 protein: ASRPSGSGADTQY

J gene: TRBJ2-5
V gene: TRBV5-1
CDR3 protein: ASSLKLGAETQY

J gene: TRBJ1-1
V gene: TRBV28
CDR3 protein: ASSRRRGVWEKAF

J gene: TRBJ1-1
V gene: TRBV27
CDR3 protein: ASSLLRSTEAF

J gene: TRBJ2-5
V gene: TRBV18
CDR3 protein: ASSPPGGGQETQY

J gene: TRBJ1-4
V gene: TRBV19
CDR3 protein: ASSIAGEKLF

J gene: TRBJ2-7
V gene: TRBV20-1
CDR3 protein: SALADYEQY

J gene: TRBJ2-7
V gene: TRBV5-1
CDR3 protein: ASSLADGAGQY

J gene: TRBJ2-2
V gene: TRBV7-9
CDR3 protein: ASGPRGTNTGELF

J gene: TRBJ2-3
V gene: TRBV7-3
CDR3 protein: ASSLGAGTDTQY

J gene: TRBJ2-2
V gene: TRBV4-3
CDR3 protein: ASSQDGSAGELF

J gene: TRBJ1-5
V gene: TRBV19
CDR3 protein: ASSPNDIIGQPQH

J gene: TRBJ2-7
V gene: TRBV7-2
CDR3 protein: ASSNPISSGRARSYEQY

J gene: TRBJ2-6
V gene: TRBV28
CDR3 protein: ASSLRVSGANVLT

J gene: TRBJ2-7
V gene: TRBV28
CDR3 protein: ASSSQGGLPTYEQY

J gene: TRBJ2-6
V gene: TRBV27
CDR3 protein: ASRGIGSGANVLT

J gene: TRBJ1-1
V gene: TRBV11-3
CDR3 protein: ASSLGLGGSAF

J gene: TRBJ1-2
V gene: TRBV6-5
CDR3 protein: ASRAGTGYYGYT

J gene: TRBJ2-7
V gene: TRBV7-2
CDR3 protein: ASSTGTVSSYEQY

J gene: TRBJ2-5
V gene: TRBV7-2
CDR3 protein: ASSLASGTGVQETQY

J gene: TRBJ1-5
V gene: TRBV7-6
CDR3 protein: ASSSGLSNQPQH